Given below is one T cell receptor beta chain in context. Its specificity is not known. The data were obtained in a study of blood T cells in healthy people across ages. Study-wide background: The template switching approach captured approximately one barcoded beta molecule for every two T cells. Study-wide points: CMV status of donors was not determined, possibly confounding expanded clonotype changes. Greater diversity and more naive CD4+ cells were seen in long-lived donors than in aged donors.

RNA extraction gave at least 5 micrograms of total RNA per sample. A second roughly 6 to 12 cycle PCR used barcoded and J-beta primers. Each CDR3 protein gets one entry after TCRdb re-called the 5' RACE reads with MiXCR. Of about 620,000 distinct CDR3 sequences in the sample, around 52% were seen once. Between the trimmed V and J ends, which lost 3 bases and 11 bases, there was a span of 22 bases. This CDR3 spans 15 amino acids. Germline V gene sequence: CDR1 MDHEN, CDR2 SYDVKM. Sequencing was done on a sample of blood. This sequence originates from a woman of 80 years or more in good health. The chain combines TRBV28 with TRBJ2-5; D possibly corresponds to TRBD2 (6 bases). CDR3 DNA sequence: TGTGCCAGCAGTTTCGGGGGAAGCTCCTACAATGAGCAGTACTTC. This encodes CASSFGGSSYNEQYF.